This T cell receptor (beta chain) was sequenced during a study of regulatory T cells in long-lasting Graves disease. CDR3 regions were amplified by Arm-PCR using iRepertoire HTBI primers to build TCR beta libraries. TCRdb analysed the multiplex PCR reads with MiXCR anew, one entry per CDR3 protein. The sample records 440,000 or so distinct CDR3 sequences, about 15% being singletons. Only a few counts were recorded for this clonotype. Specified time point: newly diagnosed GD, antithyroid drugs for less than 3 months. PBMC RNA served as the TCR library source. The guidelines of the American Thyroid Association were the basis for diagnosing Graves' disease. This CDR3 has 15 amino acids. V lost 6 bases to trimming and J lost 9 bases, with 20 bases between them. These same data were also listed under a study on T cells in Graves' hyperthyroidism and ophthalmopathy. From that report: Initially, a first-round RT-PCR of the TCR CDR3 employed the HTBI primer set.

Here the sequenced sample was peripheral blood mononuclear cells (PBMCs), taken at new diagnosis, from a patient treated with antithyroid drugs. This clonotype originated in a young woman with Graves disease. The V gene is TRBV12-3 or TRBV12-4, the J gene TRBJ2-2, with D possibly TRBD2 on 5 matching bases. CDR3 sequence: CASRDGQRVRRELFF. CDR3 coding DNA: TGTGCCAGCAGAGACGGGCAGAGGGTTAGGCGGGAGCTGTTTTTT.